Detailed here is one T cell receptor (beta chain). The antigen it recognizes is unknown. No base-level quality is on record; no much larger clone is a single base apart. This record belongs to a study of T-cell reconstitution after alpha-beta-depleted transplantation in children (dated by TCRdb to about 2016). In the study overall: T-cell immune reconstitution after TCRalphabeta/CD19-depleted allogeneic hematopoietic cell transplantation in children was quantitatively tracked in the study by means of TCR repertoire profiling.

Including the terminal cysteine and phenylalanine, the CDR3 comprises 15 residues. Only the CDR3 portion is preserved as DNA: 45 bases, with reading frame beginning at the first base. V and J are trimmed by 5 bases and 5 bases, and the gene matches miss 12 bases of the junction. The library was built by means of PCR. The sequencer listed for this sample is Illumina HiSeq 2500. TCR libraries were prepared with molecular barcoding, using unique molecular identifiers to normalize TCRbeta repertoire quantification. The public reads were quality trimmed at Q25 with fastp and then assembled into clones with MiXCR by TCRdb, keeping productive beta chains. Rows merge per CDR3 protein into single entries with the most common DNA and genes. Recorded for this sample are 490,000 or so distinct CDR3 sequences; under 15% of them occurred a single time. The ten largest make up around 6.1% of the sample.

The sequences come from PBMCs from the stem cell graft donor, collected from the stem cell graft. The TCR sequence derives from a human donor who donated a stem cell graft to a child with combined immunodeficiency. This receptor chain uses TRBV12-3 or TRBV12-4 and TRBJ2-7; 7 nucleotides in the junction match TRBD2. The bases are TGTGCCAGCAGTACGAGGACTAGGGCTGCTAACGAGCAGTACTTC. Its product reads: CASSTRTRAANEQYF.